This T cell receptor (beta chain) derives from a study of response to subunit inactivated influenza vaccine. General study findings and limits: Few new T cells, the authors suggested, are recruited by each seasonal influenza vaccination.

This clonotype was observed a handful of times. The antigen remains unidentified. TCRdb re-analysed the RT-PCR reads in MiXCR, keeping a single row per CDR3 protein. The repertoire has more than 450,000 distinct CDR3 sequences, 7.6% of them found once; the top ten carry under 15%. CDR1 and CDR2 (germline): MNHEY, SVGEGT. The CDR3 spans 13 residues. The ends were cut back, 6 bases at V and 2 bases at J, with 9 bases in the middle. This sequence was found in a man between 50 and 69 years old who received an inactivated influenza vaccine. Sequencing used PBMCs from blood, obtained around 25 months after vaccination. The chain combines TRBV6-2 or TRBV6-3 with TRBJ2-3; possible D gene TRBD1, 5 bases. The DNA for the CDR3 is TGTGCCAGCAGCCGACAGAACACAGATACGCAGTATTTT. Its translation: CASSRQNTDTQYF.